The rows below give T cell receptor beta chains drawn from one sample of a study of T cell responses to AZD1222 COVID-19 vaccine. Using immunoSEQ multiplex PCR, the repertoire was profiled, and TCRdb retains in-frame clones only, with some absent. The sample has about 120,000 clones, 65% to 85% seen once. The sequenced sample was peripheral blood, obtained on day 0 of AZD1222 vaccination. These receptor sequences come from an adult in good health. The CDR3 runs from the conserved cysteine through the conserved F or W.

v_call: TRBV2
j_call: TRBJ1-4
cdr3_aa: CASRPQGVTNEKLFF

v_call: TRBV20-1
j_call: TRBJ1-5
cdr3_aa: CSASRDQPQHF

v_call: TRBV27
j_call: TRBJ2-7
cdr3_aa: CASSLGRTYEQYF

v_call: TRBV6-2/TRBV6-3
j_call: TRBJ2-5
cdr3_aa: CASSYSSSLAVRETQYF

v_call: TRBV20-1
j_call: TRBJ2-5
cdr3_aa: CSVVGQETQYF

v_call: TRBV7-2
j_call: TRBJ2-7
cdr3_aa: CASSLSQGLAYEQYF

v_call: TRBV10-3
j_call: TRBJ1-5
cdr3_aa: CAISERGNREPQHF

v_call: TRBV6-5
j_call: TRBJ2-3
cdr3_aa: CASSYLGEGPDTQYF

v_call: TRBV29-1
j_call: TRBJ1-1
cdr3_aa: CSAEVRTGAGTEAFF

v_call: TRBV6-6
j_call: TRBJ2-7
cdr3_aa: CASRYGTGDPGEQYF

v_call: TRBV7-2
j_call: TRBJ2-2
cdr3_aa: CASSPNRGSTGELFF

v_call: TRBV28
j_call: TRBJ1-6
cdr3_aa: CASGEELGVYSPLHF

v_call: TRBV19
j_call: TRBJ1-3
cdr3_aa: CASSTRQGPGNTIYF

v_call: TRBV7-9
j_call: TRBJ2-5
cdr3_aa: CASSLAEGQGRLKTQYF

v_call: TRBV16
j_call: TRBJ2-3
cdr3_aa: CASSQSRAGGRTQYF

v_call: TRBV6-5
j_call: TRBJ1-5
cdr3_aa: CASSSGTGAVNQPQHF

v_call: TRBV28
j_call: TRBJ2-1
cdr3_aa: CASTSIGSSSYNEQFF

v_call: TRBV24-1
j_call: TRBJ1-3
cdr3_aa: CATSEGISGNTIYF

v_call: TRBV7-2
j_call: TRBJ1-3
cdr3_aa: CASSSPPSQVSGNTIYF

v_call: TRBV5-1
j_call: TRBJ2-7
cdr3_aa: CASSLGRAYEQYF

v_call: TRBV5-1
j_call: TRBJ2-5
cdr3_aa: CASSPGTSGGETQYF

v_call: TRBV11-1
j_call: TRBJ2-1
cdr3_aa: CASSLRGNYNEQFF

v_call: TRBV5-1
j_call: TRBJ1-2
cdr3_aa: CASRDRIANYGYTF

v_call: TRBV19
j_call: TRBJ2-7
cdr3_aa: CASAGVTYEQYF

v_call: TRBV6-5
j_call: TRBJ2-3
cdr3_aa: CASSAVQGARYTQYF

v_call: TRBV27
j_call: TRBJ2-3
cdr3_aa: CASIPSGPRTDTQYF

v_call: TRBV28
j_call: TRBJ1-5
cdr3_aa: CASDRLNQPQHF

v_call: TRBV7-8
j_call: TRBJ1-1
cdr3_aa: CASSPNRGRGTEAFF

v_call: TRBV6-2/TRBV6-3
j_call: TRBJ2-2
cdr3_aa: CASSYSRGGELFF

v_call: TRBV18
j_call: TRBJ2-7
cdr3_aa: CASSPNRDEQYF

v_call: TRBV6-5
j_call: TRBJ1-6
cdr3_aa: CASSFEAPYNSPLHF

v_call: TRBV28
j_call: TRBJ2-7
cdr3_aa: CASSLPVLAYEQYF

v_call: TRBV29-1
j_call: TRBJ1-1
cdr3_aa: CSEGQNEAFF

v_call: TRBV3-1/TRBV3-2
j_call: TRBJ1-3
cdr3_aa: CASSAGQGRNTIYF

v_call: TRBV27
j_call: TRBJ2-7
cdr3_aa: CASSLKSGGTYEQYF

v_call: TRBV19
j_call: TRBJ1-1
cdr3_aa: CATRVGDTEAFF

v_call: TRBV6-6
j_call: TRBJ2-7
cdr3_aa: CASSFPGGSYEQYF

v_call: TRBV7-3
j_call: TRBJ1-5
cdr3_aa: CASSLLGLPYQPQHF

v_call: TRBV12-5
j_call: TRBJ2-2
cdr3_aa: CASGLGTVNTGELFF

v_call: TRBV27
j_call: TRBJ1-6
cdr3_aa: CASSLRLSPLHF